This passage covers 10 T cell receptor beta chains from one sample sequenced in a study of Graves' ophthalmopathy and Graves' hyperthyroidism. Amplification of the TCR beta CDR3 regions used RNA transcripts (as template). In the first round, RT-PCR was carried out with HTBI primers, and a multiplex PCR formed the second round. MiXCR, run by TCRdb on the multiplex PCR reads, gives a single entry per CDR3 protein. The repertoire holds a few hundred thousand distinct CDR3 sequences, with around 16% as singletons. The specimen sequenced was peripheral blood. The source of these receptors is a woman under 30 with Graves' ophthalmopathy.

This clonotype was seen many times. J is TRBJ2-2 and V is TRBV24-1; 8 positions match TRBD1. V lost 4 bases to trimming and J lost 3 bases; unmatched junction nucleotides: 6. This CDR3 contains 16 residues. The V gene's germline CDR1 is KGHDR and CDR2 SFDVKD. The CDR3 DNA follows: TGTGCCACCAGTGACGCGACAGGGGCCCACACCGGGGAGCTGTTTTTT. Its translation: CATSDATGAHTGELFF.

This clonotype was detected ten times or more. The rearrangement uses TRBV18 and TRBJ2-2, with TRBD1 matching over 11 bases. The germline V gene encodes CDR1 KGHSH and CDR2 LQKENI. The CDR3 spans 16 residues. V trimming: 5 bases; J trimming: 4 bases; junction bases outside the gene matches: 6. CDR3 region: CASSAPGQGVTGELFF. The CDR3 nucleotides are TGTGCCAGCTCAGCGCCGGGACAGGGGGTCACCGGGGAGCTGTTTTTT.

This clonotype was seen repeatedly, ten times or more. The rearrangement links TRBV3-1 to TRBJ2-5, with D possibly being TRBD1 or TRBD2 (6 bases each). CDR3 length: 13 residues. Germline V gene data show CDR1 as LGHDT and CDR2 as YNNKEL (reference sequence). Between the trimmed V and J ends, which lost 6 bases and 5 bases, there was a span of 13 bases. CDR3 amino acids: CASSHQGRETQYF. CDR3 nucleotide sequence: TGTGCCAGCAGTCACCAGGGGAGGGAGACCCAGTACTTC.

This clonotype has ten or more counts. The CDR3 nucleotides are TGTGCCAGCAGTGGACAGGGAGGGTACCAAGAGACCCAGTACTTC. Translating gives CASSGQGGYQETQYF. The chain uses TRBV6-2 or TRBV6-3 and TRBJ2-5; possible D gene TRBD1, 8 bases. V was pared by 5 bases and J by 0 bases, with 13 bases between. This CDR3 has 15 amino acids. CDR1 MNHEY and CDR2 SVGEGT come from the germline V gene.

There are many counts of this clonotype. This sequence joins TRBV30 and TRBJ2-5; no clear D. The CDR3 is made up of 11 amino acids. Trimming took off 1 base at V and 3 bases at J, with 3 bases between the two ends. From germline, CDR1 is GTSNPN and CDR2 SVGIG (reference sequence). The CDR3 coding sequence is TGTGCCTGGAGTGGAAAAGAGACCCAGTACTTC. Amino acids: CAWSGKETQYF.

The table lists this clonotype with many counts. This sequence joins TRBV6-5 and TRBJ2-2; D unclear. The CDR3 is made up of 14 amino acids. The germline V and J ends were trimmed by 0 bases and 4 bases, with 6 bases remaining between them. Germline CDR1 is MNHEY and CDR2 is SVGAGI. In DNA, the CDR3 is TGTGCCAGCAGTTACTCTTTGGGCACCGGGGAGCTGTTTTTT. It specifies CASSYSLGTGELFF.

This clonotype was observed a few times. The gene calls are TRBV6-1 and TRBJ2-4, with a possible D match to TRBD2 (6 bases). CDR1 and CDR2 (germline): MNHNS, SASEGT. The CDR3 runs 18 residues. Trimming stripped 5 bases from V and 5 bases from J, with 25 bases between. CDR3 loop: CASSIRVRDEWGENIQYF. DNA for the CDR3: TGTGCCAGCAGTATCCGTGTCCGGGACGAATGGGGGGAAAACATTCAGTACTTC.

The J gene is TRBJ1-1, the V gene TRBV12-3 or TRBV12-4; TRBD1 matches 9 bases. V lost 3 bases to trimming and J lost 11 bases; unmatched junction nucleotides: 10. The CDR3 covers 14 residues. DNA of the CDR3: TGTGCCAGCAGTTTGGGTCACACAGGGGGCGAGGCTTTCTTT. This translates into CASSLGHTGGEAFF.

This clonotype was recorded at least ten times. The CDR3 loop reads CASSRAEEGYTF. DNA for the CDR3: TGTGCCAGCAGCCGAGCGGAGGAGGGCTACACCTTC. The chain combines TRBV13 with TRBJ1-2, with no clear D. The CDR3 loop spans 12 amino acids. Germline V gene data show CDR1 as PRHDT and CDR2 as FYEKMQ (reference sequence). Trimming stripped 5 bases from V and 8 bases from J, with 12 bases between.

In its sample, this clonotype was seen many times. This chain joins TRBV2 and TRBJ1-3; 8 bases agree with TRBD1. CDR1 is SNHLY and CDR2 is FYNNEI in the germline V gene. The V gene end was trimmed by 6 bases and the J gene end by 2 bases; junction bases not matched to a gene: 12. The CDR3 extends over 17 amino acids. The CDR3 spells CASSSPVGQGTGNTIYF. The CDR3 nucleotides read TGTGCCAGCAGCTCACCCGTCGGACAGGGAACTGGAAACACCATATATTTT.